Here is one T cell receptor beta chain with its context. One junction end disagrees with the germline gene, perhaps due to a read error. The data derive from a study of T cell repertoires in aging, cancer and after chemotherapy. Rearranged V-D-J TRB sequences were amplified with a mixed TRB-A/B primer pool. TCRdb re-derived calls from the multiplex PCR reads in MiXCR, one entry per CDR3 protein. The data contain more than 2,500 distinct CDR3 sequences, 21% of them singletons. This CDR3 contains 12 residues. Germline V gene data show CDR1 as MNHEY and CDR2 as SVGAGI. Amplification of TCR beta used genomic DNA extracted from peripheral blood.

The sample taken for sequencing was blood. This TCR came from a human donor with a blood cancer. The chain links TRBV6-5 to TRBJ1-2, with a weak D call TRBD1 (6 bases). In DNA, the CDR3 is TGTGACAGCACGGGGGCAGAGTATGGCTACACCTTC. It codes for CDSTGAEYGYTF.